Presented here are 21 T cell receptor beta chains from one specimen sequenced in a study of T cells in localized non-small cell lung cancer. Measured with immunoSEQ multiplex PCR; TCRdb has only the in-frame clones, and not every one. The data show 30,000 to 40,000 clones, around 86% seen once. Sequences were derived from peripheral blood, sampled before any cancer treatment. These receptors all come from a man aged 35-75 years with stage I lung adenocarcinoma.

The chain uses TRBV19 and TRBJ1-2; D is perhaps TRBD1 (6 bases). Germline V gene data show CDR1 as LNHDA and CDR2 as SQIVND (reference sequence). Trimming stripped 8 bases from V and 5 bases from J, with 21 bases between. The CDR3 consists of 15 residues. CDR3 residues: CASGHLAGHRYGYTF. In DNA form, the CDR3 reads TGTGCCAGTGGCCACCTAGCGGGACATCGTTATGGCTACACCTTC.

V gene TRBV5-1 combines with J gene TRBJ2-7; D call uncertain. In germline, CDR1 is SGHRS, CDR2 YFSETQ. With 4 bases removed from V and 3 bases from J, the gap between germline ends came to 8 bases. This CDR3 region has 12 residues. DNA for the CDR3: TGCGCCAGCAGCCCTAACTTCTACGAGCAGTACTTC. This codes for CASSPNFYEQYF.

The V call is TRBV7-9, the J call TRBJ2-7; D might be TRBD2 (6 bases). Germline V gives CDR1 SEHNR, CDR2 FQNEAQ (reference sequence). The CDR3 sequence is 12 residues long. V gave up 5 bases and J gave up 4 bases, with 9 bases separating them. The CDR3 is CASSTTSYEQYF. The CDR3 coding sequence is TGTGCCAGCAGCACGACTAGTTACGAGCAGTACTTC.

V usage is TRBV4-2 and J usage is TRBJ2-2; no definite D call. Trimming shortened V by 0 bases and J by 8 bases, and 13 bases separated the two germline ends. The CDR3 contains 15 residues. Germline V gene lookup returns CDR1 LGHNA and CDR2 YNFKEQ. CDR3 sequence (DNA): TGTGCCAGCAGCCAAGATAACGCCCGTTTGGGGGAGCTGTTTTTT. Protein: CASSQDNARLGELFF.

CDR3 in amino acids: CASGRGRSDEQFF. The CDR3 coding sequence is TGTGCCAGCGGGAGGGGTCGCAGTGATGAGCAGTTCTTC. The rearrangement uses TRBV6-6 and TRBJ2-1; 7 bases align to TRBD2. V lost 8 bases, J lost 8 bases, and 9 bases stayed unmatched. There are 13 residues in the CDR3. Germline CDR1 MNHNY, CDR2 SVGAGI (reference sequence).

The chain has TRBV28 and TRBJ1-1, with 7 nucleotides matching TRBD1. V lost 4 bases, J lost 2 bases, and 4 bases stayed unmatched. The CDR3 contains 14 residues. In germline, CDR1 is MDHEN, CDR2 SYDVKM. The CDR3 reads CASSSTGLNTEAFF. The CDR3 DNA sequence: TGTGCCAGCAGTTCGACAGGGCTCAACACTGAAGCTTTCTTT.

The chain links TRBV30 to TRBJ1-2, with D hard to call. Trimming stripped 0 bases from V and 0 bases from J, with 2 bases between. Germline V lookup: CDR1 GTSNPN, CDR2 SVGIG (reference sequence). The CDR3 runs to 12 residues. CDR3 bases: TGTGCCTGGAGTGTATCTAACTATGGCTACACCTTC. It is translated as CAWSVSNYGYTF.

The genes are TRBV5-1 and TRBJ2-7; TRBD1 agrees at 8 bases. The CDR3 is made up of 14 amino acids. The V segment lost 2 bases and the J segment 5 bases; nucleotides outside the gene matches: 6. In germline, CDR1 is SGHRS, CDR2 YFSETQ. CDR3 protein: CASSLRTGTDEQYF. In nucleotides, the CDR3 is TGCGCCAGCAGCTTAAGGACAGGGACAGACGAGCAGTACTTC.

This rearrangement joins TRBV6-5 to TRBJ2-1; possibly TRBD2 for D (6 bases). The germline V gene encodes CDR1 MNHEY and CDR2 SVGAGI. The CDR3 loop spans 14 amino acids. Deletions cut 0 bases from V and 6 bases from J, with 9 bases between. CDR3 sequence: CASSYSGSGNEQFF. CDR3 coding DNA: TGTGCCAGCAGTTACTCGGGTAGCGGCAATGAGCAGTTCTTC.

V gene TRBV5-5 combines with J gene TRBJ2-4, with 9 positions matching TRBD1. The CDR3 contains 16 residues. J gave up 2 bases and V 4 bases, and 7 bases lay outside the gene matches. Germline loops: CDR1 SGHKS, CDR2 YYEKEE (reference sequence). CDR3 in amino acids: CASSPRGTGPKNIQYF. The CDR3, as DNA: TGTGCCAGCAGCCCCCGGGGGACAGGGCCCAAAAACATTCAGTACTTC.

This chain's CDR3 is CASSALAGDGGTDTQYF. In DNA form, the CDR3 reads TGCGCCAGCAGCGCGCTAGCGGGAGACGGGGGCACAGATACGCAGTATTTT. The rearrangement joins TRBV5-1 to TRBJ2-3; 10 bases are a match to TRBD2. The V and J ends lost 4 bases and 1 base, in that order; junction bases with no gene match: 9. From germline, CDR1 is SGHRS and CDR2 YFSETQ. This CDR3 is 17 amino acids long. Using reference TRBV5-1 and TRBJ2-3 for the parts outside the CDR3, the full variable domain is KAGVTQTPRYLIKTRGQQVTLSCSPISGHRSVSWYQQTPGQGLQFLFEYFSETQRNKGNFPGRFSGRQFSNSRSEMNVSTLELGDSALYLCASSALAGDGGTDTQYFGPGTRLTVL.

The chain combines TRBV11-2 with TRBJ1-2, with TRBD1 identical over 9 bases. Germline loops: CDR1 SGHAT, CDR2 FQNNGV. With 5 bases clipped from V and 6 bases from J, the junction kept 7 bases outside the gene matches. CDR3 length: 14 amino acids. The CDR3 nucleotides are TGTGCCAGCAGCGGGACAGGGAGGAAAGATGGCTACACCTTC. It translates to CASSGTGRKDGYTF.

V usage is TRBV5-1 and J usage is TRBJ2-5, with D perhaps matching TRBD1 or TRBD2 (5 bases each). Between the trimmed V and J ends, which lost 0 bases and 10 bases, there was a span of 10 bases. The CDR3 extends over 12 amino acids. Germline V gene sequence: CDR1 SGHRS, CDR2 YFSETQ. CDR3 residues: CASSLAGAFQYF. The CDR3 bases are TGCGCCAGCAGCTTGGCCGGGGCATTCCAGTACTTC.

The rearrangement joins TRBV27 to TRBJ2-7, with D perhaps matching TRBD1 (5 bases). CDR3 length: 16 residues. The V gene's germline CDR1 is MNHEY and CDR2 SMNVEV (reference sequence). Between the trimmed V and J ends, which lost 2 bases and 3 bases, there was a span of 17 bases. DNA of the CDR3: TGTGCCAGCAGTTTAAGGATCGGAGCAGGGATCTACGAGCAGTACTTC. This sequence encodes CASSLRIGAGIYEQYF.

The V and J genes are TRBV7-2 and TRBJ1-2; no firm D call. CDR1 is SGHTA and CDR2 is FQGNSA in the germline V gene. V lost 5 bases and J lost 3, with 16 bases in between. The CDR3 runs 15 residues. The CDR3 DNA reads as TGTGCCAGCAGCCCCTACGCCGGACTTGACTATGGCTACACCTTC. The encoded protein is CASSPYAGLDYGYTF. Full variable domain (rest looked up from reference TRBV7-2 and TRBJ1-2): GAGVSQSPSNKVTEKGKDVELRCDPISGHTALYWYRQSLGQGLEFLIYFQGNSAPDKSGLPSDRFSAERTGGSVSTLTIQRTQQEDSAVYLCASSPYAGLDYGYTFGSGTRLTVV.

This chain links TRBV18 with TRBJ2-7; no firm D call. Germline V CDR1 and CDR2: KGHSH, LQKENI. This CDR3 region has 15 residues. V lost 2 bases and J 2 bases, leaving 13 bases between the germline ends. CDR3 protein: CASSPFQRPPYEQYF. Here the CDR3 DNA reads TGTGCCAGCTCACCATTTCAACGGCCCCCCTACGAGCAGTACTTC.

This clone appeared a single time. The CDR3 bases are TGTGCCAGCAGCCCCCAGACAGGGGGCAGCAATCAGCCCCAGCATTTT. Protein sequence: CASSPQTGGSNQPQHF. The chain has TRBV7-2 and TRBJ1-5, with 10 bases identical to TRBD1. The J segment lost 1 base and the V segment lost 5 bases, leaving 5 bases of the junction unmatched. CDR1 and CDR2 (germline): SGHTA, FQGNSA. The CDR3 is 16 amino acids.

V gene TRBV7-4 combines with J gene TRBJ2-1, with 16 bases that match TRBD2. CDR3 length: 20 amino acids. V lost 1 base and J lost 0; bases outside the gene matches: 6. Germline-derived CDR1 and CDR2 are SGHVT and SQSDAQ. CDR3: CASSLVEGTSGRGSYNEQFF. The CDR3 DNA is TGTGCCAGCAGCTTAGTTGAGGGGACTAGCGGGAGGGGCTCCTACAATGAGCAGTTCTTC.

In its sample, this clone was seen once. V gene TRBV5-5 combines with J gene TRBJ2-2; the D gene is possibly TRBD1 (6 bases). Trimming cost V 2 bases and J 1 base, with 15 bases left between them. Germline V gene lookup returns CDR1 SGHKS and CDR2 YYEKEE (reference sequence). This CDR3 has 17 residues. This chain's CDR3 is CASSFRQVFGNTGELFF. CDR3 nucleotide sequence: TGTGCCAGCAGCTTCCGACAGGTTTTCGGGAACACCGGGGAGCTGTTTTTT.

This clone has more than one count but fewer than ten. Compared with germline, one end of the junction differs, possibly owing to a read error. The chain employs TRBV28 and TRBJ2-7, with a tentative D call TRBD2 (6 bases). CDR3 length: 17 amino acids. The germline V gene has CDR1 MDHEN and CDR2 SYDVKM. The CDR3 sequence is CASGFGRDNIPRDEQYF. The CDR3 bases are TGTGCCAGCGGTTTCGGGCGGGATAACATACCGAGGGACGAGCAGTACTTC.

V and J are TRBV5-6 and TRBJ2-7; 8 bases fit TRBD1. The CDR3 loop spans 15 amino acids. Germline V gene data show CDR1 as SGHDT and CDR2 as YYEEEE. V shed 2 bases, J shed 3 bases, and the junction held 7 bases outside the gene matches. The DNA for the CDR3 is TGTGCCAGCAGCTTCGGACAGGGTGGACGCTACGAGCAGTACTTC. Its translation is CASSFGQGGRYEQYF.